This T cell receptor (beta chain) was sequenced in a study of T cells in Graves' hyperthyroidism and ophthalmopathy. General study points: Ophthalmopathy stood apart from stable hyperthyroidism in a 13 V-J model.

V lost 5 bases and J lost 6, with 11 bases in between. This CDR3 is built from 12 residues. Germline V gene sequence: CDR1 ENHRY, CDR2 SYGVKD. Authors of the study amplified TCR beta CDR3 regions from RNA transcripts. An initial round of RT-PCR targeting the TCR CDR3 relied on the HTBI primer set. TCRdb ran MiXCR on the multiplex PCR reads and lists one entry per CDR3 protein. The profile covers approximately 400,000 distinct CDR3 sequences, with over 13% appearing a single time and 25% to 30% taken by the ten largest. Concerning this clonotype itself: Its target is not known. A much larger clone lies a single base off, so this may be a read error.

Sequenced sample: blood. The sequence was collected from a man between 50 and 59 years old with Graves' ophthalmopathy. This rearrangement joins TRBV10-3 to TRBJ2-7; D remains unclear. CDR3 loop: CAISPRLTEQYF. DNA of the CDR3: TGTGCCATCAGTCCCCGACTGACCGAGCAGTACTTC.